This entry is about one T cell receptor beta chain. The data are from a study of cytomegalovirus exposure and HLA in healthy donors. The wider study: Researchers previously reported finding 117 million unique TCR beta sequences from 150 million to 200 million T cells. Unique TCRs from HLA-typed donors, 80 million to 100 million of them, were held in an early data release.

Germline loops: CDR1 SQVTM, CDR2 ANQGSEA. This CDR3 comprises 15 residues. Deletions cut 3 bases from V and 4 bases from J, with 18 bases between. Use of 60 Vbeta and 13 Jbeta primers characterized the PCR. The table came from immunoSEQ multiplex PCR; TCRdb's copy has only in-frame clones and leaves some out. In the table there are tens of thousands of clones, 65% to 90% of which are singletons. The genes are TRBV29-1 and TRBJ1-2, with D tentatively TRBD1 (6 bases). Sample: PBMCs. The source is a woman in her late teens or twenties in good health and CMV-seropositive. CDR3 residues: CSVDVSGAPTYGYTF. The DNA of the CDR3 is TGCAGCGTTGATGTGTCAGGGGCCCCTACCTATGGCTACACCTTC.